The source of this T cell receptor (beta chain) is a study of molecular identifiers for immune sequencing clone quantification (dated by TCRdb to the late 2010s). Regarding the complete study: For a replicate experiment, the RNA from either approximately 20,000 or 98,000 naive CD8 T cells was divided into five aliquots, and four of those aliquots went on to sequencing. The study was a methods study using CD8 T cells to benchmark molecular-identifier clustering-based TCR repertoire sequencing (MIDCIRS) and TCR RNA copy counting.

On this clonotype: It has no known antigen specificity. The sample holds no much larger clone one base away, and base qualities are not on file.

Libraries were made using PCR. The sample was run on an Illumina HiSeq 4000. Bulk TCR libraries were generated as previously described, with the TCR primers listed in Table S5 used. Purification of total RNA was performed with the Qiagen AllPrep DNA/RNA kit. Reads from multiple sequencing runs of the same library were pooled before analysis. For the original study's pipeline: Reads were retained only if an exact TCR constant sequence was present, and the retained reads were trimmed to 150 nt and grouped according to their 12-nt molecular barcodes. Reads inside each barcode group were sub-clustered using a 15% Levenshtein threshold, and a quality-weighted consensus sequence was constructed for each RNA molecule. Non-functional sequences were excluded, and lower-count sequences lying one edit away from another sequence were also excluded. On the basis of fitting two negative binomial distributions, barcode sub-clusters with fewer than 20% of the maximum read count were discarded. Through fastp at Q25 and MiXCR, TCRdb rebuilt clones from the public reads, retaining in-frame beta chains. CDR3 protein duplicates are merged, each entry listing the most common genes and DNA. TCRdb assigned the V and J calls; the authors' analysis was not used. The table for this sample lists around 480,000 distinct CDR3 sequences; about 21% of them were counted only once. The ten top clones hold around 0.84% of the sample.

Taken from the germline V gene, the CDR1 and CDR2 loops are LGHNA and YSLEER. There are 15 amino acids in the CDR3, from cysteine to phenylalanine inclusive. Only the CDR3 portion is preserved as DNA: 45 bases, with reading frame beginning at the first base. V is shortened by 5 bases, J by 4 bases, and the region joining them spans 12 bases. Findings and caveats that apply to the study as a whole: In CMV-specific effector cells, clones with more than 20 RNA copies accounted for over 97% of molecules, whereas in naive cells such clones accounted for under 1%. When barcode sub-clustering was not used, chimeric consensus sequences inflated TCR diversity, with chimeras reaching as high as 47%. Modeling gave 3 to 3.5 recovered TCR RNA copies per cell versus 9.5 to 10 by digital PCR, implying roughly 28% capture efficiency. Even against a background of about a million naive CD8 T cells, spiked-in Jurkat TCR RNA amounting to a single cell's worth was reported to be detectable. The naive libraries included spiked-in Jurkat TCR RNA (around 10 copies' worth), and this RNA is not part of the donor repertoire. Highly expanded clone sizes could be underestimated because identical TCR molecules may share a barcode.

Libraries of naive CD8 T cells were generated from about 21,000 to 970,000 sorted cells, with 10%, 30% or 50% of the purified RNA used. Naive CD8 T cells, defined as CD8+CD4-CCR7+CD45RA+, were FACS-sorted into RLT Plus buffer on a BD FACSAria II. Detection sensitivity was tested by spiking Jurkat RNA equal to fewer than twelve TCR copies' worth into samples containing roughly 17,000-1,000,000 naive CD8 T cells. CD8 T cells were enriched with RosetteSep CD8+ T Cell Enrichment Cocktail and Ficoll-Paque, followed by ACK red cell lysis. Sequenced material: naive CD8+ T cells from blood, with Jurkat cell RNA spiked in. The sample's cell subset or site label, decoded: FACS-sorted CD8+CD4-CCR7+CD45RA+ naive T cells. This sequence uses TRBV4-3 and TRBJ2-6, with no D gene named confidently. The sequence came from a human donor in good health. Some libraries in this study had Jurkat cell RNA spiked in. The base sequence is TGCGCCAGCAGCTACAGCCGTGCCGGGGCCAACGTCCTGACTTTC. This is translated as CASSYSRAGANVLTF.